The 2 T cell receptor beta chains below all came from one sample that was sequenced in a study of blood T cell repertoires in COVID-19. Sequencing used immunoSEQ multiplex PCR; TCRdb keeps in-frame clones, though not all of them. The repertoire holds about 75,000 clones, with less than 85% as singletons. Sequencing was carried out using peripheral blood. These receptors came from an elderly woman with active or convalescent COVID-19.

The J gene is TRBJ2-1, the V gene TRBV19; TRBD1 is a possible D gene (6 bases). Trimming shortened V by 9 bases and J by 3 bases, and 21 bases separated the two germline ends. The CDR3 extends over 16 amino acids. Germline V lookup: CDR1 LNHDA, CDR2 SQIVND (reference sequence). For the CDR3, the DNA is TGTGCCAGCAGTCCGACCCACAGGGTGTTCTACAATGAGCAGTTCTTC. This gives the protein CASSPTHRVFYNEQFF.

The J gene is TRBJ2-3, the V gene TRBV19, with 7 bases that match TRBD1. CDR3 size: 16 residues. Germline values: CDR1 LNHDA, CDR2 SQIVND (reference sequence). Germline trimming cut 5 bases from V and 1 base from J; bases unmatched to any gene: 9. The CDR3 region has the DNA TGTGCCAGTAGTCTTCAGGGGGTAAGGGGCACAGATACGCAGTATTTT. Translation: CASSLQGVRGTDTQYF. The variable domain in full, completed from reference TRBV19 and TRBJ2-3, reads DGGITQSPKYLFRKEGQNVTLSCEQNLNHDAMYWYRQDPGQGLRLIYYSQIVNDFQKGDIAEGYSVSREKKESFPLTVTSAQKNPTAFYLCASSLQGVRGTDTQYFGPGTRLTVL.